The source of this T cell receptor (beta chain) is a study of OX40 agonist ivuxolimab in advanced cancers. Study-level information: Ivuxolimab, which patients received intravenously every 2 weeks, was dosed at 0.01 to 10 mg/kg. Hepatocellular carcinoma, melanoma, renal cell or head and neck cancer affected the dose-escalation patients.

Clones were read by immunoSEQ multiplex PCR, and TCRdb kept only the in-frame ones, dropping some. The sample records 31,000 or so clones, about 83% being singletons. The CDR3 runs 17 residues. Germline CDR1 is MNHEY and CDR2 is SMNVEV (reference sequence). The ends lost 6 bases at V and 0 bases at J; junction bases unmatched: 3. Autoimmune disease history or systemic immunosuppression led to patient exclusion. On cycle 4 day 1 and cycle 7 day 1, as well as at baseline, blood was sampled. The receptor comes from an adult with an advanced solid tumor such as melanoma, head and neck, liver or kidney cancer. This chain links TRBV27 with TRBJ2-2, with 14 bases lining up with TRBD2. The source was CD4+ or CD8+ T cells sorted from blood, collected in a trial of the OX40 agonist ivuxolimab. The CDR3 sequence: CASSMGLAGANTGELFF. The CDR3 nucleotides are TGTGCCAGCAGCATGGGACTAGCGGGGGCGAACACCGGGGAGCTGTTTTTT.